The clone carrying this T cell receptor beta chain has only a few counts. What was sequenced were expressed TCRB transcripts, since all of the isolated RNA had been reverse transcribed. Data came from immunoSEQ multiplex PCR; TCRdb stores just in-frame clones and leaves some out. The sample lists 200,000 to 250,000 clones, 9.6% occurring once. The V gene lost 0 bases and the J gene lost 0 bases, with 11 bases spanning the gap. Germline CDR1 SGHRS, CDR2 YFSETQ. The length of the CDR3 is 16 residues. This specimen comes from a study of beta chain features in type 1 diabetes. Sequences were obtained from naive CD4+ T cells from blood. The TCR comes from a woman under 30 in good health. The rearrangement uses TRBV5-1 and TRBJ2-3, with D possibly TRBD2 on 6 matching bases. CDR3 in amino acids: CASSLDLASSTDTQYF. The CDR3 bases are TGCGCCAGCAGCTTGGATCTAGCGTCTAGCACAGATACGCAGTATTTT.